This entry lists 19 T cell receptor beta chains sequenced from one sample in a study of T cells in localized non-small cell lung cancer (dated by TCRdb to about 2020). Libraries were constructed by the immunoSEQ multiplex PCR assay. Not all clones reach the TCRdb copy of this immuneACCESS table, which keeps in-frame sequences only. Checked studies attribute under half of the gap to unresolved V genes and leave the rest unexplained. This sample lists under 45,000 clones; 83% were detected once. The ten largest make up almost 8% of the sample. This specimen consisted of PBMCs, obtained before any cancer treatment. The receptors were sampled from a man aged 40-75 years with stage II lung adenocarcinoma.

The rearrangement joins TRBV6-1 to TRBJ2-3; the match to TRBD1 covers 7 bases. CDR1 and CDR2 from the germline V gene are MNHNS and SASEGT. The CDR3 sequence is 14 residues long. V was pared by 4 bases and J by 9 bases, with 10 bases of the junction left unmatched. The CDR3 region is CASSGGTAGLTQYF. The CDR3 region has the DNA TGTGCCAGCAGTGGAGGGACAGCCGGTTTAACGCAGTATTTT.

J is TRBJ2-1 and V is TRBV9; D is perhaps TRBD1 or TRBD2 (7 bases each). The CDR3 totals 15 residues. CDR1 is SGDLS and CDR2 is YYNGEE in the germline V gene. V was trimmed by 3 bases and J by 4 bases, leaving 14 bases between them. The CDR3 DNA sequence: TGTGCCAGCAGCGCCCAGGGGGGGTTTTACAATGAGCAGTTCTTC. As protein: CASSAQGGFYNEQFF.

J is TRBJ2-7 and V is TRBV6-6; 8 bases fit TRBD1. The CDR3 runs to 14 residues. Germline V lookup: CDR1 MNHNY, CDR2 SVGAGI (reference sequence). After removal of 2 bases from V and 8 bases from J, the junction contained 8 bases not matched to a gene. CDR3 protein: CASSYRAPGGKQYF. The CDR3 coding sequence is TGTGCCAGCAGTTACAGGGCCCCAGGGGGCAAGCAGTACTTC.

This clone was recorded a few times. The rearrangement links TRBV20-1 to TRBJ1-1; D is unclear. With 4 bases removed from V and 5 bases from J, the gap between germline ends came to 8 bases. The germline CDR1 and CDR2 sequences are DFQATT and SNEGSKA (reference sequence). The CDR3 totals 11 residues. CDR3 sequence: CSAIKVTEAFF. In DNA form, the CDR3 reads TGCAGTGCTATAAAGGTTACTGAAGCTTTCTTT.

The V and J genes are TRBV7-3 and TRBJ2-1; tentative D call: TRBD2 (6 bases). CDR1 and CDR2 (germline): SGHTA, FQGTGA. The CDR3 spans 14 residues. Trimming shortened V by 4 bases and J by 8 bases, and 15 bases separated the two germline ends. This CDR3 reads CASSSGLPGDEQFF. CDR3 DNA sequence: TGTGCCAGCAGCTCGGGACTCCCCGGGGATGAGCAGTTCTTC.

CDR3 DNA sequence: TGTGCCAGCACGGCAGGGCGGAGGACAGATACGCAGTATTTT. Translated: CASTAGRRTDTQYF. The J gene is TRBJ2-3, the V gene TRBV2, with D possibly called TRBD1 or TRBD2 (5 bases each). Germline V gene data show CDR1 as SNHLY and CDR2 as FYNNEI. This CDR3 comprises 14 residues. The germline V and J ends were trimmed by 7 bases and 3 bases, with 14 bases remaining between them.

The chain carries TRBV5-6 and TRBJ2-5; D might be TRBD1 (6 bases). Trimming removed 4 bases from V and 2 bases from J, with 15 bases in between. CDR3 length: 15 amino acids. Germline V gene lookup returns CDR1 SGHDT and CDR2 YYEEEE. The CDR3 region has the DNA TGTGCCAGCAGCGATTCCGGGACACCTCAAGAGACCCAGTACTTC. Its protein is CASSDSGTPQETQYF.

V is TRBV11-2 and J is TRBJ2-7, with 8 bases matching TRBD1. V lost 5 bases, J lost 3 bases, and 3 bases stayed unmatched. Looked up from germline, CDR1 is SGHAT and CDR2 is FQNNGV. The CDR3 loop spans 13 amino acids. CDR3 sequence: CASSPGQVYEQYF. CDR3 DNA: TGTGCCAGCAGCCCGGGACAGGTCTACGAGCAGTACTTC.

In this sample, this clone turned up a few times. The genes are TRBV30 and TRBJ1-5, with D possibly matching TRBD1 (5 bases). Trimming pared 8 bases from V and 2 bases from J, leaving 10 bases between. The CDR3 loop spans 12 amino acids. Germline loops: CDR1 GTSNPN, CDR2 SVGIG (reference sequence). The DNA of the CDR3 is TGTGCCGCCCGGGACGGCAATCAGCCCCAGCATTTT. It codes for CAARDGNQPQHF.

The V and J genes are TRBV6-6 and TRBJ2-1, with TRBD1 matching over 8 bases. Trimming removed 2 bases from V and 8 bases from J; junction bases left unmatched: 8. The germline V gene encodes CDR1 MNHNY and CDR2 SVGAGI (reference sequence). This CDR3 comprises 15 residues. The CDR3 nucleotides read TGTGCCAGCAGTTACAACAGGGGGAATTTCGATGAGCAGTTCTTC. Amino acids: CASSYNRGNFDEQFF.

J is TRBJ2-3 and V is TRBV7-8; possible D gene TRBD2, 5 bases. Germline V gene lookup returns CDR1 SGHVS and CDR2 FQNEAQ. Trimming took 6 bases from V and 2 from J, leaving 9 bases between them. The CDR3 runs to 13 residues. The CDR3 protein is CASRWRPTDTQYF. The CDR3 bases are TGTGCCAGCAGATGGAGGCCCACAGATACGCAGTATTTT.

A single count supports this clone. The gene calls are TRBV18 and TRBJ2-1; D unresolved. Deletions cut 3 bases from V and 3 bases from J, with 12 bases between. This CDR3 spans 15 amino acids. Per the germline V gene, CDR1 is KGHSH and CDR2 is LQKENI. The DNA for the CDR3 is TGTGCCAGCTCACCCACTCAGTCTGGCTACAATGAGCAGTTCTTC. It is translated as CASSPTQSGYNEQFF. The entire variable domain, with the rest obtained from reference TRBV18 and TRBJ2-1, is as follows: NAGVMQNPRHLVRRRGQEARLRCSPMKGHSHVYWYRQLPEEGLKFMVYLQKENIIDESGMPKERFSAEFPKEGPSILRIQQVVRGDSAAYFCASSPTQSGYNEQFFGPGTRLTVL.

This sequence joins TRBV4-2 and TRBJ2-5; D is perhaps TRBD2 (6 bases). The CDR3 runs 15 residues. Trimming pared 1 base from V and 2 bases from J, leaving 11 bases between. CDR1 is LGHNA, CDR2 YNFKEQ, per germline. In nucleotides, the CDR3 is TGTGCCAGCAGCCAAGGTCCGGGACTTCAAGAGACCCAGTACTTC. Translating gives CASSQGPGLQETQYF.

The chain combines TRBV29-1 with TRBJ2-2, with TRBD1 matching 10 bases. J lost 5 bases, V lost 3 bases, and 0 bases had no gene match. Germline loops: CDR1 SQVTM, CDR2 ANQGSEA. The CDR3 consists of 13 residues. In DNA, the CDR3 is TGCAGCGTTGAGGGACAGGGGACCGGGGAGCTGTTTTTT. This translates into CSVEGQGTGELFF.

A few counts support this clone. The chain is built from TRBV2 and TRBJ2-2; D perhaps matches TRBD1 (6 bases). The CDR3 covers 16 residues. V dropped 6 bases and J dropped 0 bases, with 14 bases sitting between them. CDR1 and CDR2 (germline): SNHLY, FYNNEI. In DNA form, the CDR3 reads TGTGCCAGCAGCTTGATGGGACAAGCGAACACCGGGGAGCTGTTTTTT. Its translation is CASSLMGQANTGELFF.

The chain uses TRBV27 and TRBJ2-1; 12 nucleotides align to TRBD2. V shed 6 bases and J 7 bases; nucleotides not matched to a gene: 10. Germline V gene data show CDR1 as MNHEY and CDR2 as SMNVEV (reference sequence). There are 16 residues in the CDR3. The CDR3 DNA is TGTGCCAGCAGCCTTATAGGACTAGCGGGATGGAATGAGCAGTTCTTC. Translating it yields CASSLIGLAGWNEQFF.

J is TRBJ2-3 and V is TRBV7-8; TRBD1 matches at 9 bases. V was clipped by 5 bases and J by 3 bases; unmatched bases: 6. CDR1 is SGHVS, CDR2 FQNEAQ, per germline. This CDR3 is built from 15 residues. The CDR3 DNA reads TGTGCCAGCAGCCCTATGGACAGGGGAACAGATACGCAGTATTTT. Residues: CASSPMDRGTDTQYF. The variable domain in full, with the rest retrieved from reference TRBV7-8 and TRBJ2-3, is GAGVSQSPRYKVAKRGQDVALRCDPISGHVSLFWYQQALGQGPEFLTYFQNEAQLDKSGLPSDRFFAERPEGSVSTLKIQRTQQEDSAVYLCASSPMDRGTDTQYFGPGTRLTVL.

This rearrangement joins TRBV7-8 to TRBJ2-1; D possibly corresponds to TRBD2 (5 bases). Trimming stripped 1 base from V and 7 bases from J, with 11 bases between. The germline gives CDR1 SGHVS, CDR2 FQNEAQ. This CDR3 is built from 14 residues. CDR3 bases: TGTGCCAGCAGCTTAGAGGCTAGCAGGAATGAGCAGTTCTTC. Protein product: CASSLEASRNEQFF.

The chain has TRBV7-9 and TRBJ1-1; perhaps TRBD1 as D (5 bases). There are 15 residues in the CDR3. Germline V gives CDR1 SEHNR, CDR2 FQNEAQ (reference sequence). Trimming stripped 3 bases from V and 1 base from J, with 12 bases between. The CDR3, as DNA: TGTGCCAGCAGCTTGGGGGGTTTTCAGAACACTGAAGCTTTCTTT. It encodes CASSLGGFQNTEAFF.